The 31 T cell receptor beta chains reported below all come from one sample, sequenced in a study of blood T cell repertoires in COVID-19 (dated by TCRdb to 2018 to 2021). Library creation used the immunoSEQ multiplex PCR assay. This is the immuneACCESS table as TCRdb keeps it, with only in-frame sequences that have V and J called. A part of the clones is gone; compared with another copy, unresolved V genes explain less than half, and the rest is unexplained. The sample table shows roughly 15,000 clones, and about four fifths are seen once. The ten largest make up 21% of the sample. Material for sequencing was peripheral blood. The receptors shown here come from a man older than 75 with active COVID-19.

The chain links TRBV29-1 to TRBJ2-7; 8 bases fit TRBD1. CDR3 length equals 12 residues. In germline, CDR1 is SQVTM, CDR2 ANQGSEA. The V and J ends lost 7 bases and 4 bases, in that order; junction bases with no gene match: 6. The CDR3, as DNA: TGCAGCGCCGGGACAGGAGCATACGAGCAGTACTTC. It encodes CSAGTGAYEQYF.

There are a few counts of this clone. J is TRBJ1-2 and V is TRBV7-9; 8 positions match TRBD1. This CDR3 contains 13 residues. Trimming at V came to 5 bases and at J to 5 bases, leaving 4 bases not matched to a gene. Germline CDR1 reads SEHNR; CDR2 reads FQNEAQ (reference sequence). The CDR3 reads CASSAGQGYGYTF. In nucleotides, the CDR3 is TGTGCCAGCAGCGCAGGACAGGGATATGGCTACACCTTC.

V and J are TRBV27 and TRBJ2-6, with TRBD2 as a possible D gene (5 bases). This CDR3 region has 17 residues. Germline CDR1 MNHEY, CDR2 SMNVEV (reference sequence). The V end lost 3 bases, the J end lost 1 base, and 13 bases lay between the germline ends. The DNA of the CDR3 is TGTGCCAGCAGTTTGGAGGACCCCCGGTCTGGGGCCAACGTCCTGACTTTC. It yields the protein CASSLEDPRSGANVLTF.

V gene TRBV30 combines with J gene TRBJ2-3; 9 bases fit TRBD1. Germline V CDR1 and CDR2: GTSNPN, SVGIG (reference sequence). There are 13 residues in the CDR3. The V and J ends lost 8 bases and 3 bases, in that order; junction bases with no gene match: 6. The CDR3 region is CALDRGWTDTQYF. DNA for the CDR3: TGTGCCCTAGACAGGGGGTGGACAGATACGCAGTATTTT.

The chain joins TRBV5-6 to TRBJ1-2, with 8 bases aligning to TRBD1. This CDR3 is built from 13 residues. Germline V gene data show CDR1 as SGHDT and CDR2 as YYEEEE. The V and J ends lost 4 bases and 5 bases, in that order; junction bases with no gene match: 4. The DNA of the CDR3 is TGTGCCAGCAGCCAGGACAGGGTTTATGGCTACACCTTC. Its protein product is CASSQDRVYGYTF.

This chain connects TRBV5-1 to TRBJ2-1; weak D call: TRBD2 (6 bases). This CDR3 contains 16 residues. Germline V gene data show CDR1 as SGHRS and CDR2 as YFSETQ. Trimming shortened V by 0 bases and J by 1 base, and 11 bases separated the two germline ends. The CDR3 is CASSLAGGRSYNEQFF. CDR3 bases: TGCGCCAGCAGCTTGGCGGGTGGGAGGTCCTACAATGAGCAGTTCTTC.

This clone has a handful of counts. The rearrangement links TRBV7-3 to TRBJ2-3; 9 positions match TRBD2. V shed 5 bases and J 2 bases; nucleotides not matched to a gene: 5. CDR1 is SGHTA, CDR2 FQGTGA, per germline. The CDR3 length is 15 residues. The CDR3 bases are TGTGCCAGCAGCCAAGCGGGAGGACTCACAGATACGCAGTATTTT. This sequence encodes CASSQAGGLTDTQYF.

CDR3 amino acids: CASSRRTSGPQTTQYF. In DNA form, the CDR3 reads TGTGCCAGCAGTCGACGGACTAGCGGCCCACAGACTACGCAGTATTTT. V gene TRBV27 combines with J gene TRBJ2-3; 10 positions match TRBD2. Germline V gene lookup returns CDR1 MNHEY and CDR2 SMNVEV (reference sequence). The CDR3 is 16 residues long. V was pared by 5 bases and J by 8 bases, with 13 bases of the junction left unmatched.

V is TRBV19 and J is TRBJ2-1, with 9 bases identical to TRBD2. CDR1 is LNHDA, CDR2 SQIVND, per germline (reference sequence). CDR3 length: 18 amino acids. Trimming removed 3 bases from V and 0 bases from J; junction bases left unmatched: 9. Here the CDR3 reads CASSIRATSGDSYNEQFF. As DNA, the CDR3 is TGTGCCAGTAGTATTCGGGCGACTAGCGGAGACTCCTACAATGAGCAGTTCTTC. The full variable domain, with the rest looked up from reference TRBV19 and TRBJ2-1, is DGGITQSPKYLFRKEGQNVTLSCEQNLNHDAMYWYRQDPGQGLRLIYYSQIVNDFQKGDIAEGYSVSREKKESFPLTVTSAQKNPTAFYLCASSIRATSGDSYNEQFFGPGTRLTVL.

This clone has more than one count but fewer than ten. The chain combines TRBV29-1 with TRBJ1-1, with TRBD1 as a possible D gene (5 bases). Germline CDR1 and CDR2: SQVTM and ANQGSEA. The CDR3 spans 10 residues. The V end lost 4 bases, the J end lost 6 bases, and 6 bases lay between the germline ends. For the CDR3, the DNA is TGCAGCGTTGTGACAGCTGAAGCTTTCTTT. Translation gives CSVVTAEAFF.

V gene TRBV9 combines with J gene TRBJ2-2; 9 bases agree with TRBD1. Germline loops: CDR1 SGDLS, CDR2 YYNGEE. This CDR3 contains 16 residues. Trimming at V came to 4 bases and at J to 4 bases, leaving 8 bases not matched to a gene. As DNA, the CDR3 is TGTGCCAGCAGCCCGCAACAGGGGGCGAGCACCGGGGAGCTGTTTTTT. Translated: CASSPQQGASTGELFF. The variable domain in full, with the rest retrieved from reference TRBV9 and TRBJ2-2, is DSGVTQTPKHLITATGQRVTLRCSPRSGDLSVYWYQQSLDQGLQFLIQYYNGEERAKGNILERFSAQQFPDLHSELNLSSLELGDSALYFCASSPQQGASTGELFFGEGSRLTVL.

The J gene is TRBJ1-5, the V gene TRBV6-1; D remains unclear. This CDR3 spans 13 amino acids. Germline-derived CDR1 and CDR2 are MNHNS and SASEGT. V lost 3 bases and J 5 bases, leaving 8 bases between the germline ends. CDR3 DNA sequence: TGTGCCAGCAGTGACAGGCAGTATCAGCCCCAGCATTTT. It encodes CASSDRQYQPQHF.

This chain's CDR3 is CASSVAGQGFSEQYF. CDR3 bases: TGTGCCAGCAGCGTAGCGGGACAGGGTTTCTCCGAGCAGTACTTC. The chain uses TRBV9 and TRBJ2-7; 9 bases line up with TRBD1. Germline CDR1 reads SGDLS; CDR2 reads YYNGEE. This CDR3 region has 15 residues. With 0 bases clipped from V and 6 bases from J, the junction kept 7 bases outside the gene matches.

The V gene is TRBV7-2, the J gene TRBJ2-7; 9 nucleotides line up with TRBD1. CDR1 SGHTA and CDR2 FQGNSA come from the germline V gene. After removal of 4 bases from V and 3 bases from J, the junction contained 4 bases not matched to a gene. The CDR3 is made up of 14 amino acids. The CDR3 loop is CASSSQTGGYEQYF. The CDR3 DNA is TGTGCCAGCAGCTCACAGACAGGGGGCTACGAGCAGTACTTC.

The chain couples TRBV21-1 to TRBJ1-5. TRBV21-1 is listed as a pseudogene. This CDR3 contains 19 residues. This chain's CDR3 is CASSKEYSGRVWNNQPQHF. Here the CDR3 DNA reads TGTGCCAGCAGCAAAGAGTACAGCGGGAGGGTATGGAACAATCAGCCCCAGCATTTT.

The V call is TRBV2, the J call TRBJ2-1; 7 bases are a match to TRBD2. With 8 bases clipped from V and 5 bases from J, the junction kept 9 bases outside the gene matches. There are 14 residues in the CDR3. Germline lookup yields CDR1 SNHLY and CDR2 FYNNEI. The CDR3, as DNA: TGTGCCAGCGGGCTAGCGGCGATTAACAATGAGCAGTTCTTC. Amino acid sequence: CASGLAAINNEQFF.

The genes are TRBV2 and TRBJ1-4; D is unresolved. Trimming stripped 8 bases from V and 8 bases from J, with 12 bases between. Germline CDR1 reads SNHLY; CDR2 reads FYNNEI. The CDR3 runs to 12 residues. CDR3 region: CASSPSEEKLFF. The CDR3 DNA reads as TGTGCCAGCTCCCCCTCAGAAGAAAAACTGTTTTTT.

The chain joins TRBV6-6 to TRBJ2-7; D remains ambiguous. Germline lookup yields CDR1 MNHNY and CDR2 SVGAGI (reference sequence). The CDR3 consists of 12 residues. Trimming removed 8 bases from V and 0 bases from J, with 8 bases in between. CDR3 residues: CASQSSSYEQYF. CDR3 nucleotides: TGTGCCAGCCAGTCCAGCTCCTACGAGCAGTACTTC.

The chain couples TRBV11-3 to TRBJ2-5; D perhaps matches TRBD1 (6 bases). Deletions cut 5 bases from V and 2 bases from J, with 15 bases between. This CDR3 is 15 amino acids long. In germline, CDR1 is SGHNT, CDR2 YENEEA. Here the CDR3 reads CASSTTPGEQETQYF. For the CDR3, the DNA is TGTGCCAGCAGCACAACCCCAGGGGAACAAGAGACCCAGTACTTC.

The V and J genes are TRBV7-8 and TRBJ2-1; TRBD1 matches 9 bases. CDR3 length: 15 residues. Per germline, CDR1 SGHVS and CDR2 FQNEAQ. Unmatched junction bases numbered 6, after V lost 5 bases and J lost 4 bases. CDR3 DNA: TGTGCCAGCAGCATGGACAGGGGCTCTTACAATGAGCAGTTCTTC. Its protein product is CASSMDRGSYNEQFF.

The V gene is TRBV11-2, the J gene TRBJ2-7, with a possible D match to TRBD2 (6 bases). CDR1 and CDR2 from the germline V gene are SGHAT and FQNNGV. Trimming took 1 base from V and 5 from J, leaving 12 bases between them. The CDR3 sequence is 14 residues long. CDR3 protein: CASSLAGGVNEQYF. The CDR3 nucleotides are TGTGCCAGCAGCTTAGCCGGGGGTGTCAACGAGCAGTACTTC.

This chain links TRBV6-5 with TRBJ1-2; D remains unclear. The CDR3 totals 12 residues. CDR1 MNHEY and CDR2 SVGAGI come from the germline V gene. Between the trimmed V and J ends, which lost 6 bases and 8 bases, there was a span of 13 bases. CDR3 amino acids: CASSKGLGGYTF. DNA of the CDR3: TGTGCCAGCAGCAAAGGACTGGGGGGCTACACCTTC.

The CDR3 reads CASSAAGHSYEQYF. The CDR3 nucleotides read TGTGCCAGCAGCGCTGCCGGACATTCCTACGAGCAGTACTTC. V and J are TRBV11-3 and TRBJ2-7; D is perhaps TRBD1 (5 bases). V lost 5 bases and J 1 base, leaving 12 bases between the germline ends. CDR3 size: 14 residues. The germline V gene encodes CDR1 SGHNT and CDR2 YENEEA.

This clone was counted a few times. The rearrangement uses TRBV2 and TRBJ2-7; 16 nucleotides match TRBD2. The CDR3 runs 15 residues. The germline CDR1 and CDR2 sequences are SNHLY and FYNNEI. V dropped 3 bases and J dropped 9; count of bases not matched to a gene: 5. CDR3 protein: CASSEGLAGGWGQYF. The CDR3 DNA is TGTGCCAGCAGTGAGGGACTAGCGGGAGGGTGGGGGCAGTACTTC.

V usage is TRBV19 and J usage is TRBJ1-3; a weak D match, TRBD1 (6 bases). Trimming took 10 bases from V and 2 from J, leaving 18 bases between them. Germline-derived CDR1 and CDR2 are LNHDA and SQIVND (reference sequence). The CDR3 sequence is 15 residues long. CDR3 protein: CATAPDSSPGNTIYF. The CDR3 DNA reads TGTGCCACCGCCCCGGACAGTTCTCCTGGAAACACCATATATTTT.

The genes are TRBV21-1 and TRBJ2-7; the table calls TRBD2, which could not be checked here. TRBV21-1 is deemed a pseudogene. The CDR3 runs 15 residues. CDR3 DNA: TGTGCCAGCGTCAAATTCTGGACTAGTCTACACGAGCAGTACTTC. Translation: CASVKFWTSLHEQYF.

The chain carries TRBV6-4 and TRBJ2-5, with TRBD2 identical over 10 bases. CDR3 length: 14 residues. Germline-derived CDR1 and CDR2 are MRHNA and SNTAGT. V gave up 6 bases and J gave up 4 bases; unmatched junction bases: 5. CDR3 DNA sequence: TGTGCCAGCAGAGAGACTAGCGGGCGAGAGACCCAGTACTTC. The encoded protein is CASRETSGRETQYF.

The chain combines TRBV28 with TRBJ1-4, with D maybe TRBD1 (5 bases). The CDR3 consists of 15 residues. The V end was cut by 2 bases, the J end by 6 bases, with 13 bases between. Germline CDR1 reads MDHEN; CDR2 reads SYDVKM. CDR3 sequence (DNA): TGTGCCAGCAGTTTACCTAAAGGGGAAGATGAAAAACTGTTTTTT. Translation: CASSLPKGEDEKLFF.

The chain links TRBV28 to TRBJ2-3; the match to TRBD2 covers 11 bases. The junction had 3 bases not matched to a gene; V was cut back by 5 bases and J by 2 bases. The CDR3 loop spans 15 amino acids. Germline CDR1 MDHEN, CDR2 SYDVKM. The CDR3 here is CASSMGLADTDTQYF. The CDR3 DNA reads as TGTGCCAGCAGTATGGGACTAGCGGACACAGATACGCAGTATTTT.

This chain links TRBV18 with TRBJ2-6; TRBD1 aligns across 8 bases. CDR1 and CDR2 from the germline V gene are KGHSH and LQKENI. With 6 bases clipped from V and 0 bases from J, the junction kept 16 bases outside the gene matches. This CDR3 has 20 amino acids. The CDR3 region is CASSRESGQVLSSGANVLTF. The CDR3 DNA is TGTGCCAGCTCCCGGGAATCGGGACAGGTCTTAAGCTCTGGGGCCAACGTCCTGACTTTC.

The CDR3 coding sequence is TGTGCCAGCAGCTTAATCCGGACTAGCATTTTGGGGCAGTTCTTC. This codes for CASSLIRTSILGQFF. The chain employs TRBV7-9 and TRBJ2-1; 8 bases match TRBD2. Germline V lookup: CDR1 SEHNR, CDR2 FQNEAQ (reference sequence). This CDR3 has 15 residues. The ends lost 2 bases at V and 12 bases at J; junction bases unmatched: 12.